This passage covers 25 T cell receptor beta chains from one sample sequenced in a study of blood T cell repertoires in COVID-19. Sequenced by immunoSEQ multiplex PCR; TCRdb stores in-frame clones only, minus some. The sample holds over 60,000 clones, roughly 89% seen once. What was sequenced was peripheral blood. All receptors come from a man older than 75 with acute or convalescent COVID-19.

CDR3 nucleotide sequence: TGTGCCAGCTTCTCTGGAGGGAACACCGGGGAGCTGTTTTTT. This encodes CASFSGGNTGELFF. The chain joins TRBV11-1 to TRBJ2-2; D possibly corresponds to TRBD2 (5 bases). The V gene's germline CDR1 is SGHAT and CDR2 FQDESV (reference sequence). V lost 8 bases and J lost 1, with 11 bases in between. This CDR3 is 14 amino acids long.

In this sample, this clone turned up once. The chain couples TRBV3-1 (or the pseudogene TRBV3-2) to TRBJ1-1; no firm D call. The CDR3 runs to 14 residues. V dropped 0 bases and J dropped 0 bases, with 5 bases sitting between them. CDR1 LGHDT and CDR2 YNNKEL come from the germline V gene (reference sequence). CDR3 bases: TGTGCCAGCAGCCAAGAACTGATGAACACTGAAGCTTTCTTT. Encoded protein: CASSQELMNTEAFF.

This clone showed up just once. V is TRBV2 and J is TRBJ2-2; 10 nucleotides agree with TRBD1. The germline CDR1 and CDR2 sequences are SNHLY and FYNNEI. The ends lost 7 bases at V and 3 bases at J; junction bases unmatched: 5. The CDR3 extends over 15 amino acids. This chain's CDR3 is CASTTGGADTGELFF. The CDR3 DNA sequence: TGTGCCAGCACGACAGGGGGCGCGGACACCGGGGAGCTGTTTTTT.

J is TRBJ2-2 and V is TRBV5-8; 9 bases match TRBD2. Looked up from germline, CDR1 is SGHTS and CDR2 is YDEGEE. Unmatched junction bases numbered 8, after V lost 2 bases and J lost 3 bases. The CDR3 extends over 17 amino acids. CDR3 DNA sequence: TGTGCCAGCAGCTTCGGTTGGCGGGAGGGGTACACCGGGGAGCTGTTTTTT. Residues: CASSFGWREGYTGELFF.

This clone was observed a few times. The rearrangement links TRBV9 to TRBJ1-6, with D possibly being TRBD1 (5 bases). There are 15 residues in the CDR3. Germline lookup yields CDR1 SGDLS and CDR2 YYNGEE. V shed 0 bases and J shed 6 bases, with 10 bases lying between them. The CDR3 protein is CASSVDQGPNSPLHF. The CDR3 DNA is TGTGCCAGCAGCGTAGACCAGGGTCCTAATTCACCCCTCCACTTT. The whole variable domain, remainder taken from reference TRBV9 and TRBJ1-6, is DSGVTQTPKHLITATGQRVTLRCSPRSGDLSVYWYQQSLDQGLQFLIQYYNGEERAKGNILERFSAQQFPDLHSELNLSSLELGDSALYFCASSVDQGPNSPLHFGNGTRLTVT.

V and J are TRBV27 and TRBJ1-2, with TRBD1 matching over 7 bases. With V trimmed by 3 bases and J by 2 bases, 6 bases remained unmatched. The CDR3 totals 15 residues. CDR1 is MNHEY, CDR2 SMNVEV, per germline (reference sequence). The CDR3 DNA is TGTGCCAGCAGTTTTGCTGGCAGGGGGAACTATGGCTACACCTTC. Translated, it gives CASSFAGRGNYGYTF.

This rearrangement joins TRBV7-9 to TRBJ2-7; no reliable D call. Germline V lookup: CDR1 SEHNR, CDR2 FQNEAQ (reference sequence). The CDR3 extends over 14 amino acids. The ends were cut back, 5 bases at V and 0 bases at J, with 11 bases in the middle. The CDR3 loop is CASSPTLHSYEQYF. The CDR3 coding sequence is TGTGCCAGCAGCCCGACTCTCCACTCCTACGAGCAGTACTTC.

The chain combines TRBV19 with TRBJ2-3, with TRBD1 matching over 7 bases. Per the germline V gene, CDR1 is LNHDA and CDR2 is SQIVND (reference sequence). The ends lost 5 bases at V and 2 bases at J; junction bases unmatched: 4. The CDR3 has 14 amino acids. In DNA form, the CDR3 reads TGTGCCAGTAGTCGAACAGGGGACACAGATACGCAGTATTTT. Protein: CASSRTGDTDTQYF.

CDR3 sequence: CASSSWTSGGPETQYF. CDR3 DNA sequence: TGTGCCAGCAGCTCCTGGACTAGCGGGGGCCCAGAGACCCAGTACTTC. The chain has TRBV7-2 and TRBJ2-5, with 13 bases that match TRBD2. V shed 4 bases, J shed 4 bases, and the junction held 6 bases outside the gene matches. The length of the CDR3 is 16 residues. Germline V gives CDR1 SGHTA, CDR2 FQGNSA. Variable domain in full (rest from reference TRBV7-2 and TRBJ2-5): GAGVSQSPSNKVTEKGKDVELRCDPISGHTALYWYRQSLGQGLEFLIYFQGNSAPDKSGLPSDRFSAERTGGSVSTLTIQRTQQEDSAVYLCASSSWTSGGPETQYFGPGTRLLVL.

The J gene is TRBJ2-7, the V gene TRBV14; 7 bases line up with TRBD2. In germline, CDR1 is SGHDN, CDR2 FVKESK. J was trimmed by 6 bases and V by 0 bases; bases with no gene match: 5. The CDR3 extends over 14 amino acids. The DNA for the CDR3 is TGTGCCAGCAGCCAAGAGATTAGGACTAGCGAGCAGTACTTC. This gives the protein CASSQEIRTSEQYF. The complete variable domain, with remaining parts taken from reference TRBV14 and TRBJ2-7, reads EAGVTQFPSHSVIEKGQTVTLRCDPISGHDNLYWYRRVMGKEIKFLLHFVKESKQDESGMPNNRFLAERTGGTYSTLKVQPAELEDSGVYFCASSQEIRTSEQYFGPGTRLTVT.

The chain carries TRBV10-3 and TRBJ2-5; D may be TRBD1 (6 bases). The CDR3 sequence is 15 residues long. V lost 11 bases, J lost 5 bases, and 24 bases lay in between. Per germline, CDR1 ENHRY and CDR2 SYGVKD. CDR3 in amino acids: CASRPGTRVQETQYF. Here the CDR3 DNA reads TGTGCCTCCCGACCCGGGACACGGGTCCAGGAGACCCAGTACTTC.

V and J are TRBV7-3 and TRBJ2-2, with 9 bases fitting TRBD1. V shed 3 bases, J shed 6 bases, and the junction held 8 bases outside the gene matches. The CDR3 covers 16 residues. CDR1 is SGHTA, CDR2 FQGTGA, per germline. In nucleotides, the CDR3 is TGTGCCAGCAGCTTGACCGGGACAGGGAGCGCCGGGGAGCTGTTTTTT. Translated, it gives CASSLTGTGSAGELFF.

The chain links TRBV27 to TRBJ2-2, with D maybe TRBD2 (7 bases). This CDR3 has 15 amino acids. Per the germline V gene, CDR1 is MNHEY and CDR2 is SMNVEV (reference sequence). The CDR3 DNA reads as TGTGCATCGCAGTCTAGGGGGGGCGAGACCGGGGAGCTGTTTTTT. This gives the protein CASQSRGGETGELFF.

The genes are TRBV3-1 (or the pseudogene TRBV3-2) and TRBJ1-4; D not certain. This CDR3 is 13 amino acids long. V lost 6 bases to trimming and J lost 7 bases, with 12 bases between them. The germline gives CDR1 LGHDT, CDR2 YNNKEL (reference sequence). CDR3 residues: CASRSGAGEKLFF. CDR3 sequence (DNA): TGTGCCAGCAGGAGCGGAGCAGGTGAAAAACTGTTTTTT.

In nucleotides, the CDR3 is TGTGCCAGCAGCTTTAGAAGCGATGAGCAGTTCTTC. Its translation: CASSFRSDEQFF. The rearrangement uses TRBV7-2 and TRBJ2-1; D is unresolved. Germline loops: CDR1 SGHTA, CDR2 FQGNSA. V gave up 3 bases and J gave up 8 bases, with 8 bases separating them. This CDR3 contains 12 residues.

The gene calls are TRBV10-3 and TRBJ1-2, with D possibly TRBD1 on 5 matching bases. Trimming shortened V by 1 base and J by 2 bases, and 11 bases separated the two germline ends. The CDR3 has 15 amino acids. CDR1 ENHRY and CDR2 SYGVKD come from the germline V gene. CDR3 residues: CAISEFGTGNYGYTF. As DNA, the CDR3 is TGTGCCATCAGTGAGTTCGGGACTGGGAACTATGGCTACACCTTC.

This rearrangement joins TRBV24-1 to TRBJ1-5; TRBD1 matches at 10 bases. The CDR3 consists of 17 residues. CDR1 is KGHDR and CDR2 is SFDVKD in the germline V gene. Germline trimming cut 3 bases from V and 4 bases from J; bases unmatched to any gene: 8. The CDR3 is CATSDPTGGAKNQPQHF. In DNA, the CDR3 is TGTGCCACCAGTGATCCGACAGGGGGCGCGAAAAATCAGCCCCAGCATTTT.

V is TRBV7-8 and J is TRBJ2-7; D is perhaps TRBD1 (5 bases). V dropped 1 base and J dropped 2 bases, with 12 bases sitting between them. Germline-derived CDR1 and CDR2 are SGHVS and FQNEAQ. This CDR3 is 15 amino acids long. CDR3 DNA: TGTGCCAGCAGCTTAGGGGGTGGCAGGGCCTACGAGCAGTACTTC. Translation gives CASSLGGGRAYEQYF. The full variable domain, completed using reference TRBV7-8 and TRBJ2-7, is GAGVSQSPRYKVAKRGQDVALRCDPISGHVSLFWYQQALGQGPEFLTYFQNEAQLDKSGLPSDRFFAERPEGSVSTLKIQRTQQEDSAVYLCASSLGGGRAYEQYFGPGTRLTVT.

The chain carries TRBV7-3 and TRBJ2-2; D is unresolved. V shed 1 base and J shed 4 bases, with 7 bases lying between them. Germline lookup yields CDR1 SGHTA and CDR2 FQGTGA. This CDR3 is built from 14 residues. CDR3 DNA sequence: TGTGCCAGCAGCTTAAATCCGAGCACCGGGGAGCTGTTTTTT. It codes for CASSLNPSTGELFF.

The rearrangement joins TRBV11-1 to TRBJ1-1; weak D call: TRBD1 (5 bases). The germline V gene encodes CDR1 SGHAT and CDR2 FQDESV (reference sequence). Trimming stripped 6 bases from V and 0 bases from J, with 11 bases between. This CDR3 is built from 14 residues. CDR3 nucleotide sequence: TGTGCCAGCAGGGTCGACAGTATGAACACTGAAGCTTTCTTT. Its protein product is CASRVDSMNTEAFF.

This chain connects TRBV19 to TRBJ1-1, with D unclear. The CDR3 sequence is 12 residues long. Germline loops: CDR1 LNHDA, CDR2 SQIVND (reference sequence). Trimming removed 9 bases from V and 3 bases from J, with 11 bases in between. The CDR3 is CASRREDTEAFF. CDR3 coding DNA: TGTGCCAGCCGCCGGGAGGACACTGAAGCTTTCTTT.

V is TRBV9 and J is TRBJ2-7; 14 bases are shared with TRBD2. V shed 2 bases and J 7 bases; nucleotides not matched to a gene: 5. Germline values: CDR1 SGDLS, CDR2 YYNGEE. This CDR3 is 15 amino acids long. CDR3 amino acids: CASSVGTSGGREQYF. CDR3 nucleotides: TGTGCCAGCAGCGTTGGGACTAGCGGGGGCAGGGAGCAGTACTTC.

The chain uses TRBV6-5 and TRBJ2-3; a weak D match, TRBD2 (7 bases). V was cut by 5 bases and J by 3 bases, with 15 bases left in between. CDR3 length equals 15 residues. Germline loops: CDR1 MNHEY, CDR2 SVGAGI. This chain's CDR3 is CASSRWGGATDTQYF. The CDR3 region has the DNA TGTGCCAGCAGTCGTTGGGGGGGCGCGACAGATACGCAGTATTTT.

The chain employs TRBV30 and TRBJ2-1; the match to TRBD1 covers 10 bases. Germline trimming cut 5 bases from V and 3 bases from J; bases unmatched to any gene: 4. Germline CDR1 reads GTSNPN; CDR2 reads SVGIG (reference sequence). The CDR3 has 14 residues. CDR3 region: CAWGDRGYYNEQFF. The DNA for the CDR3 is TGTGCCTGGGGGGACAGGGGCTACTACAATGAGCAGTTCTTC.

This clone was observed a handful of times. The V and J genes are TRBV2 and TRBJ2-1; TRBD1 is a possible D gene (6 bases). From germline, CDR1 is SNHLY and CDR2 FYNNEI. Trimming removed 3 bases from V and 7 bases from J, with 16 bases in between. The CDR3 has 15 amino acids. The CDR3, as DNA: TGTGCCAGCAGTGACCAGGGGAATTTGAGGAATGAGCAGTTCTTC. The encoded protein is CASSDQGNLRNEQFF. Supplemented by reference TRBV2 and TRBJ2-1, the full variable domain reads EPEVTQTPSHQVTQMGQEVILRCVPISNHLYFYWYRQILGQKVEFLVSFYNNEISEKSEIFDDQFSVERPDGSNFTLKIRSTKLEDSAMYFCASSDQGNLRNEQFFGPGTRLTVL.